Detailed here is one TCR beta chain. Its antigen is still unknown. Naive CD8 cells were CD45RO-negative, positively selected for CCR7, excluding terminally differentiated effector memory CD45RA+ cells. Donors, without exception, were Caucasian adults residing in Nashville, Tennessee. V shed 3 bases and J shed 2 bases, with 11 bases lying between them. CDR3 size: 15 residues. Germline lookup yields CDR1 LNHDA and CDR2 SQIVND (reference sequence). The data were taken from a study of shared clonotypes between healthy human individuals. The wider study: Each donor's CD8 memory used one plate, CD8 naive two, each CD4 subset three.

Study-level results: With few donors, the genetic and exposure-history diversity represented was limited.

In the original analysis: As immunoSEQ supplied junction-only sequences (without quality scores), filtering differed. TCRdb's table, derived via immunoSEQ multiplex PCR, lists solely in-frame clones and lacks some. That table gives V, J and clone size, and the DNA gave D and trimming. The table lists over 800,000 clones, almost 95% of them singletons. The chain uses TRBV19 and TRBJ2-1; D not resolved. The sequence derives from a man aged 30 to 39 in good health. The source material was naive CD8+ T cells sorted from blood. This CDR3 reads CASSIPPTTYNEQFF. The CDR3 bases are TGTGCCAGTAGTATTCCCCCAACCACCTACAATGAGCAGTTCTTC.